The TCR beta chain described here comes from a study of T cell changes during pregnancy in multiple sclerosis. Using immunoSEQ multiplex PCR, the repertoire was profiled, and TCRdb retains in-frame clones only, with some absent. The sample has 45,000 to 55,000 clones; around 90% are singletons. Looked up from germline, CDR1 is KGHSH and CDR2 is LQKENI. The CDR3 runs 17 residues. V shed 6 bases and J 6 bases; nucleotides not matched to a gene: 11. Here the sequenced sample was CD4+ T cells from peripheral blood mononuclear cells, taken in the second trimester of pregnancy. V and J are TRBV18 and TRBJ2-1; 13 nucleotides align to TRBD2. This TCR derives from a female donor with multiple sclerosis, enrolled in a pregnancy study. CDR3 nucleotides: TGTGCCAGCTCTCCGGGACTAGCGGGATCTAGGGGCAATGAGCAGTTCTTC. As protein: CASSPGLAGSRGNEQFF.